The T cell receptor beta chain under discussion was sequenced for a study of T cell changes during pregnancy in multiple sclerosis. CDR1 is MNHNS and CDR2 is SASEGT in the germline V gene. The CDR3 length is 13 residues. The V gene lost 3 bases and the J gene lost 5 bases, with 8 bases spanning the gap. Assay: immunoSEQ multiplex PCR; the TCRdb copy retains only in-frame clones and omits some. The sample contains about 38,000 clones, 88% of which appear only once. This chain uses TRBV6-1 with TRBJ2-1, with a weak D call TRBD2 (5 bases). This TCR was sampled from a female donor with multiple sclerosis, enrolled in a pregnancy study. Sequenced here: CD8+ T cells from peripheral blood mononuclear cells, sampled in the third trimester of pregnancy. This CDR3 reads CASSDSTNNEQFF. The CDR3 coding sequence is TGTGCCAGCAGTGACTCGACTAACAATGAGCAGTTCTTC.